These 9 T cell receptor beta chains share one sample of origin, sequenced in a study of neurological immune-mediated disorders. TCRdb reprocessed the 5' RACE reads with MiXCR, giving one entry per CDR3 protein. The table shows 45,000 to 55,000 distinct CDR3 sequences, with approximately 5.8% occurring only once. Sequencing was performed on CD4+ T cells from blood. Receptor source: a woman aged 18-29 years with multiple sclerosis.

This clonotype has ten or more counts. The rearrangement joins TRBV10-3 to TRBJ2-7; 8 nucleotides match TRBD2. From germline, CDR1 is ENHRY and CDR2 SYGVKD. CDR3 length: 15 residues. V gave up 2 bases and J gave up 2 bases; unmatched junction bases: 5. CDR3 nucleotides: TGTGCCATCAGTGAGGGACTAGCAGAGACCTACGAGCAGTACGTC. Protein: CAISEGLAETYEQYV.

This clonotype was seen ten or more times. This rearrangement joins TRBV20-1 to TRBJ1-2; TRBD1 might be the D (5 bases). Trimming removed 1 base at V and 1 base at J, with 16 bases between. The germline V gene has CDR1 DFQATT and CDR2 SNEGSKA (reference sequence). The CDR3 length is 16 residues. Written as DNA, the CDR3 is TGCAGTGCTAGAGCACCGGGGACGGGAGTTAACTATGGCTACACCTTC. The encoded protein is CSARAPGTGVNYGYTF.

This clonotype showed up many times. The chain carries TRBV20-1 and TRBJ2-3; D not certain. The germline CDR1 and CDR2 sequences are DFQATT and SNEGSKA (reference sequence). This CDR3 has 14 amino acids. The ends were cut back, 1 base at V and 2 bases at J, with 10 bases in the middle. CDR3: CSARAGAYTDTQYF. The DNA of the CDR3 is TGCAGTGCTAGAGCGGGCGCATACACAGATACGCAGTATTTT.

This clonotype was detected ten times or more. This chain connects TRBV20-1 to TRBJ2-1, with D maybe TRBD2 (5 bases). CDR1 DFQATT and CDR2 SNEGSKA come from the germline V gene (reference sequence). V lost 3 bases and J lost 6, with 18 bases in between. The CDR3 sequence is 15 residues long. The CDR3 DNA follows: TGCAGTGCTAGGGAACTAGTTTCAGTCTCCAATGAGCAGTTCTTC. It specifies CSARELVSVSNEQFF.

In its sample, this clonotype was seen many times. The chain links TRBV7-9 to TRBJ1-3, with 7 bases lining up with TRBD1. CDR3 size: 16 residues. The trim removed 1 base at V and 0 bases at J, leaving 3 bases unmatched. From germline, CDR1 is SEHNR and CDR2 FQNEAQ (reference sequence). The CDR3 region has the DNA TGTGCCAGCAGCTTAGGGCAGGGGGTCTCTGGAAACACCATATATTTT. Translating gives CASSLGQGVSGNTIYF. The variable domain in full, with the rest retrieved from reference TRBV7-9 and TRBJ1-3, is DTGVSQNPRHKITKRGQNVTFRCDPISEHNRLYWYRQTLGQGPEFLTYFQNEAQLEKSRLLSDRFSAERPKGSFSTLEIQRTEQGDSAMYLCASSLGQGVSGNTIYFGEGSWLTVV.

There are many counts of this clonotype. This chain uses TRBV10-2 with TRBJ2-3, with 8 nucleotides matching TRBD2. Trimming at V came to 8 bases and at J to 0 bases, leaving 7 bases not matched to a gene. This CDR3 has 15 amino acids. Germline V gives CDR1 WSHSY, CDR2 SAAADI. Here the CDR3 reads CASVWRGASTDTQYF. DNA of the CDR3: TGCGCCAGCGTTTGGCGGGGGGCTAGCACAGATACGCAGTATTTT.

This clonotype has a count of ten or more. The chain has TRBV14 and TRBJ1-4; D might be TRBD1 (5 bases). The germline V gene encodes CDR1 SGHDN and CDR2 FVKESK. Trimming left V 0 bases short and J 3 bases short, with 11 bases between. CDR3 length: 16 amino acids. The CDR3 DNA follows: TGTGCCAGCAGCCAAGATGCGGGACGGTCTAATGAAAAACTGTTTTTT. The encoded protein is CASSQDAGRSNEKLFF. The full variable domain, completed using reference TRBV14 and TRBJ1-4, is EAGVTQFPSHSVIEKGQTVTLRCDPISGHDNLYWYRRVMGKEIKFLLHFVKESKQDESGMPNNRFLAERTGGTYSTLKVQPAELEDSGVYFCASSQDAGRSNEKLFFGSGTQLSVL.

This clonotype was seen at least ten times. The V and J genes are TRBV7-9 and TRBJ2-7; D tentatively reads TRBD1 or TRBD2 (6 bases each). Germline CDR1 is SEHNR and CDR2 is FQNEAQ (reference sequence). The CDR3 runs to 15 residues. V dropped 2 bases and J dropped 2 bases, with 13 bases sitting between them. The CDR3 nucleotides are TGTGCCAGCAGCTTATCCGGGGGCCGGGCCTACGAGCAGTACTTC. It specifies CASSLSGGRAYEQYF.

This clonotype was recorded many times. The chain links TRBV3-1 to TRBJ2-5; D may correspond to TRBD1 or TRBD2 (5 bases each). CDR3 length: 15 amino acids. V lost 2 bases and J 4 bases, leaving 14 bases between the germline ends. Germline CDR1 LGHDT, CDR2 YNNKEL (reference sequence). CDR3 sequence: CASSQPGRLGETQYF. The CDR3 nucleotides read TGTGCCAGCAGCCAACCGGGACGCCTAGGAGAGACCCAGTACTTC.